Below, one T cell receptor (beta chain) is given with its context. Its target is unknown. The CDR3 consists of 14 residues. V dropped 6 bases and J dropped 3 bases, with 15 bases sitting between them. Germline-derived CDR1 and CDR2 are KGHSH and LQKENI. The record originates from a study of PD-1 blockade in classical Hodgkin lymphoma. Whole-study findings and limits: When set against healthy donors, newly diagnosed patients were reported to show lower baseline TCR diversity. Whereas CD4+ TCR diversity had risen significantly by C4D1, CD8+ TCR diversity had not. The authors have not defined what causes the repertoire differences, possibly disease activity or prior therapy. Nivolumab starters within 1 year of ASCT were excluded.

Every patient experienced relapse after autologous stem cell transplantation, and brentuximab vedotin exposure varied. TCRdb keeps only in-frame clones here, not all; method: immunoSEQ multiplex PCR. The sample holds roughly 7,000 clones, about 80% seen once. This TCR was recovered from a human donor with classical Hodgkin lymphoma. This rearrangement joins TRBV18 to TRBJ2-7, with D perhaps TRBD1 (5 bases). This specimen consisted of peripheral blood mononuclear cells (PBMCs), obtained at baseline. The DNA for the CDR3 is TGTGCCAGCTCCCCCACAAAGGGGAACTACGAGCAGTACTTC. It yields the protein CASSPTKGNYEQYF. Complete variable domain (other parts from reference TRBV18 and TRBJ2-7): NAGVMQNPRHLVRRRGQEARLRCSPMKGHSHVYWYRQLPEEGLKFMVYLQKENIIDESGMPKERFSAEFPKEGPSILRIQQVVRGDSAAYFCASSPTKGNYEQYFGPGTRLTVT.